The following is a TCR beta chain sequence with its context. This specimen belongs to a study of blood T cell repertoires in COVID-19. Study information: Samples taken during acute and convalescent COVID-19 were collected in the United States, Italy and Spain. PBMCs, B-cell-depleted T cells, or T cells provided the cDNA or gDNA that made up the material.

TCRdb's copy holds only in-frame clones and misses some; the assay was immunoSEQ multiplex PCR. The sample holds approximately 310,000 clones; around 86% are singletons and the top ten take approximately 4.7%. The CDR3 covers 18 residues. Trimming cost V 8 bases and J 0 bases, with 21 bases left between them. Germline V gene sequence: CDR1 SGHTS, CDR2 YDEGEE. Participants were aged roughly 18 to 90 years, lived in roughly 25 US areas, and enrolled virtually. In Cohort 3, a recovered donor had either two negative PCRs, clearance, or symptom resolution. The rearrangement uses TRBV5-8 and TRBJ2-6; D unresolved. Sequencing input: PBMCs or T cells enriched from blood (not recorded which). The TCR originated in a man aged 55 to 70 who had recovered from COVID-19. DNA of the CDR3: TGTGCCAGTCCCCGGGTCGGTGGCCGCTACTCTGGGGCCAACGTCCTGACTTTC. It translates to CASPRVGGRYSGANVLTF.